A selection of T cell receptor beta chains follows, all from one sample in a study of CD8 T cells in ankylosing spondylitis. TCRdb analysed the 5' RACE reads with MiXCR anew, one entry per CDR3 protein. The sample includes approximately 400,000 distinct CDR3 sequences, around 26% of them seen just once. The specimen sequenced was blood, either unsorted or a sorted T cell fraction (not recorded which). All receptors come from a male donor with ankylosing spondylitis. Each CDR3 is given with its conserved first and last residue. Rows may omit the clone size; those that give it use once, few, many or a size class.

>TRBV19|.|TRBJ1-5
CASSVPLSIQQPQHF
>TRBV30|.|TRBJ1-2
CAWSVGRYGYTF
>TRBV20-1|.|TRBJ1-1
CSADQGGTEAFF
>TRBV5-1|.|TRBJ2-1
CASSPGRAREQFF
>TRBV20-1|many|TRBJ2-3
CSAMDRGASDTQYF
>TRBV9|.|TRBJ2-1
CASSVVAGIGEQFF
>TRBV4-1|few|TRBJ1-1
CASSQASWGTEAFF
>TRBV29-1|few|TRBJ2-5
CSVGGYQETQYF
>TRBV9|.|TRBJ2-3
CASSVASGAKDTQYF
>TRBV29-1|many|TRBJ2-1
CSVEEVRNNEQFF
>TRBV3-1|few|TRBJ2-1
CASSQDLGQTNEQFF
>TRBV6-5|few|TRBJ1-2
CASSYGAGFGRGYTF
>TRBV28|many|TRBJ1-2
CASSLRLYGYTF
>TRBV29-1|.|TRBJ2-3
CSESGTAPDTQYF
>TRBV30|.|TRBJ1-1
CAWSEQGNTEAFF
>TRBV4-2|.|TRBJ1-1
CASSQKFRDRANTEAFF
>TRBV20-1|.|TRBJ2-1
CSASPRYNEQFF
>TRBV29-1|many|TRBJ2-5
CSVPLGETQYF
>TRBV7-9|few|TRBJ2-5
CASSRNSEETQYF
>TRBV2|.|TRBJ1-2
CASSQQLVSGVGYGYTF
>TRBV6-2/TRBV6-3|.|TRBJ2-1
CASSLVAGGRGEQFF
>TRBV20-1|few|TRBJ2-3
CSARPPGAGTQYF
>TRBV30|.|TRBJ2-3
CAWDTGQGTDTQYF
>TRBV12-3/TRBV12-4|few|TRBJ2-1
CASSSQQGAGEEQFF
>TRBV14|.|TRBJ2-1
CASRRRAGGDNEQFF
>TRBV5-1|.|TRBJ2-3
CASSLGTDSTDTQYF
>TRBV12-3/TRBV12-4|.|TRBJ1-2
CASSFQEYYGYTF
>TRBV2|few|TRBJ2-7
CASSGTSGREYEQYF
>TRBV7-8|few|TRBJ1-1
CASSGRETEAFF
>TRBV6-5|.|TRBJ1-5
CASSYSTGDFSNQPQHF
>TRBV7-2|.|TRBJ1-6
CASSLGRQPNSPLHF
>TRBV10-3|.|TRBJ1-1
CAIRRANTEAFF
>TRBV12-3/TRBV12-4|.|TRBJ1-4
CASSLSLGTGSEKLFF
>TRBV7-9|.|TRBJ1-1
CASSNTEAFF
>TRBV28|once|TRBJ1-1
CASRTGGQNTEAFF
>TRBV5-1|.|TRBJ2-5
CASSLARVETQYF
>TRBV7-6|.|TRBJ2-3
CASSLAAAYTQYF
>TRBV11-2|few|TRBJ1-1
CASSFPDREGEAFF
>TRBV20-1|.|TRBJ2-5
CSAQEPTGAQETQYF
>TRBV20-1|once|TRBJ1-2
CSASEDNNYGYTF
>TRBV4-2|.|TRBJ2-7
CASSPLGLAAYEQYF
>TRBV20-1|many|TRBJ2-1
CSAGIGGSSYNEQFF
>TRBV2|.|TRBJ2-1
CASGGPSPYNEQFF
>TRBV11-1|.|TRBJ2-1
CASSSQTSHDEQFF
>TRBV12-3/TRBV12-4|many|TRBJ2-1
CASSLSARQFF